This record looks at one T cell receptor beta chain sequence and its context. The antigen is unknown. These data come from a study of T cell responses to AZD1222 COVID-19 vaccine. Study findings and constraints: Vaccination with two AZD1222 doses was followed by a rise in Spike-specific TCR breadth and depth. White British people made up most donors, females outnumbered males, and clonal diversity was possibly underestimated.

Produced via immunoSEQ multiplex PCR; TCRdb's table is partial and in-frame only. Of around 160,000 clones detected, approximately 91% appear once; the ten largest clones hold 5.5%. J lost 0 bases, V lost 4 bases, and 0 bases had no gene match. Germline values: CDR1 SGDLS, CDR2 YYNGEE. The CDR3 spans 13 residues. The sequence derives from an adult in good health. V usage is TRBV9 and J usage is TRBJ2-5; 7 positions match TRBD1. The sequencing used peripheral blood, collected on day 0 of AZD1222 vaccination. Written as DNA, the CDR3 is TGTGCCAGCAGCACAGGGGACCAAGAGACCCAGTACTTC. Its translation is CASSTGDQETQYF.